This entry features one T cell receptor (beta chain) sequence. Antigen specificity is unknown. The CDR3 length is 13 residues. Germline V gives CDR1 MNHEY, CDR2 SVGAGI. V was shortened by 2 bases and J by 5 bases, with 10 bases between the two germline ends. These data originate in a study of T cell responses to AZD1222 COVID-19 vaccine. Study results and caveats: An increase in Spike-specific TCR breadth and depth was observed after two AZD1222 doses. There were mostly white British donors and more females than males, and clonal diversity was possibly underestimated.

Sequencing was performed with immunoSEQ multiplex PCR; in TCRdb, only in-frame clones are kept and a portion is missing. Of around 150,000 clones listed, 90% are singletons. This sequence joins TRBV6-5 and TRBJ2-7; tentative D call: TRBD2 (6 bases). The clonotype was recovered from an adult who received the AZD1222 COVID-19 vaccine. Material: peripheral blood, obtained 28 days after the second AZD1222 dose. This CDR3 reads CASSYRRGDEQYF. The CDR3 coding sequence is TGTGCCAGCAGTTACCGGAGGGGCGACGAGCAGTACTTC.